This T cell receptor (beta chain) stems from a study of T cells in Graves' hyperthyroidism and ophthalmopathy. For the study at large: The initial diagnosis was the point when peripheral blood was collected, ahead of any treatment. The study's findings and limits: The authors' 13 V-J model separated ophthalmopathy from stable hyperthyroidism.

Germline V lookup: CDR1 LNHDA, CDR2 SQIVND (reference sequence). The CDR3 covers 16 residues. V was trimmed by 2 bases and J by 2 bases, leaving 15 bases between them. Amplified TCR beta CDR3 regions came from RNA transcripts. First-round RT-PCR with HTBI primers amplified the TCR CDR3 region. TCRdb ran MiXCR on the multiplex PCR reads and lists one entry per CDR3 protein. This sample carries 300,000 to 450,000 distinct CDR3 sequences, 20% to 30% of them seen once, and the ten largest clones take roughly 70%. This clonotype was seen ten or more times. The antigen remains unidentified. The origin of this receptor is a man aged 45-65 years with Graves' hyperthyroidism. The chain employs TRBV19 and TRBJ1-1; D might be TRBD1 (5 bases). The sample taken for sequencing was blood. The CDR3 DNA reads as TGTGCCAGTAGTATACCTGGAAGCAGGGCAAACACTGAAGCTTTCTTT. It is translated as CASSIPGSRANTEAFF. The full variable domain, in which reference TRBV19 and TRBJ1-1 provide the parts outside the CDR3, is DGGITQSPKYLFRKEGQNVTLSCEQNLNHDAMYWYRQDPGQGLRLIYYSQIVNDFQKGDIAEGYSVSREKKESFPLTVTSAQKNPTAFYLCASSIPGSRANTEAFFGQGTRLTVV.